This passage covers 14 T cell receptor beta chains from one sample sequenced in a study of vaccination effects on CD4 cells after COVID-19. Method: immunoSEQ multiplex PCR; TCRdb's copy keeps in-frame clones and lacks some. The data contain 30,000 to 35,000 clones, roughly 63% of them singletons. Their antigens are not known. The ViraFEST assay expanded antigen-specific CD4+ T cells with viral peptide pools before sequencing. Isolation of CD4+ T cells took place after ten to eleven days of culture. The material was CD4+ T cells from PBMCs cultured with HCoV-229E spike peptides, obtained before COVID-19 vaccination. The source of these receptors is a human donor who received a COVID-19 vaccine.

The J gene is TRBJ1-2, the V gene TRBV3-1 (or the pseudogene TRBV3-2), with D possibly TRBD1 on 5 matching bases. V lost 5 bases to trimming and J lost 5 bases, with 6 bases between them. The CDR3 has 11 residues. Germline V gives CDR1 LGHDT, CDR2 YNNKEL (reference sequence). The CDR3 sequence: CASSDSYGYTF. CDR3 nucleotide sequence: TGTGCCAGCAGCGACAGTTATGGCTACACCTTC.

In this sample, this clone turned up a few times. The chain combines TRBV6-5 with TRBJ1-2; possible D gene TRBD1, 5 bases. V was pared by 10 bases and J by 7 bases, with 22 bases between. Germline loops: CDR1 MNHEY, CDR2 SVGAGI. The CDR3 consists of 14 residues. The CDR3 DNA follows: TGTGCCACCTCTCCGGGGCTGGTTACGGGTGGCTACACCTTC. This sequence encodes CATSPGLVTGGYTF.

This rearrangement joins TRBV27 to TRBJ2-2; D not resolved. The V and J ends lost 2 bases and 1 base respectively, with 5 bases between them. Germline V gene sequence: CDR1 MNHEY, CDR2 SMNVEV (reference sequence). This CDR3 is built from 14 residues. CDR3 protein: CASSLTRNTGELFF. DNA of the CDR3: TGTGCCAGCAGTTTAACCCGGAACACCGGGGAGCTGTTTTTT.

The J gene is TRBJ2-1, the V gene TRBV19; no definite D call. Trimming stripped 4 bases from V and 15 bases from J, with 19 bases between. Per germline, CDR1 LNHDA and CDR2 SQIVND (reference sequence). The CDR3 totals 13 residues. The CDR3 is CASSSDTSVDGFF. The CDR3 nucleotides read TGTGCCAGTAGTAGCGACACCAGTGTAGATGGGTTCTTC.

The sample holds a few counts of this clone. V is TRBV29-1 and J is TRBJ2-1; D call uncertain. V lost 5 bases to trimming and J lost 0 bases, with 11 bases between them. The CDR3 is 14 residues long. Germline-derived CDR1 and CDR2 are SQVTM and ANQGSEA. CDR3 coding DNA: TGCAGCGTTATTAGCCTGAGCTCCTACAATGAGCAGTTCTTC. This encodes CSVISLSSYNEQFF.

The chain uses TRBV18 and TRBJ2-3; tentatively, D is TRBD1 or TRBD2 (5 bases each). V was cut by 2 bases and J by 4 bases, with 16 bases left in between. Looked up from germline, CDR1 is KGHSH and CDR2 is LQKENI. This CDR3 comprises 16 residues. CDR3 bases: TGTGCCAGCTCACCAGGCGTGAGGGGCCGAGCAGATACGCAGTATTTT. Translating gives CASSPGVRGRADTQYF. Using reference TRBV18 and TRBJ2-3 for the parts outside the CDR3, the full variable domain is NAGVMQNPRHLVRRRGQEARLRCSPMKGHSHVYWYRQLPEEGLKFMVYLQKENIIDESGMPKERFSAEFPKEGPSILRIQQVVRGDSAAYFCASSPGVRGRADTQYFGPGTRLTVL.

The V gene is TRBV2, the J gene TRBJ2-2; 11 bases are a match to TRBD2. The ends lost 4 bases at V and 3 bases at J; junction bases unmatched: 7. Germline CDR1 SNHLY, CDR2 FYNNEI. This CDR3 region has 17 residues. CDR3 coding DNA: TGTGCCAGCAGTGCGCCTAGCGGGGGGTTATACACCGGGGAGCTGTTTTTT. Translating it yields CASSAPSGGLYTGELFF.

The chain joins TRBV2 to TRBJ2-3, with D tentatively TRBD1 (6 bases). Germline CDR1 and CDR2: SNHLY and FYNNEI. The CDR3 totals 11 residues. Trimming left V 5 bases short and J 12 bases short, with 12 bases between. The CDR3 DNA reads TGTGCCAGCAGTCGAGGGGGTCACCAGTATTTT. Amino acids: CASSRGGHQYF. Supplemented by reference TRBV2 and TRBJ2-3, the full variable domain reads EPEVTQTPSHQVTQMGQEVILRCVPISNHLYFYWYRQILGQKVEFLVSFYNNEISEKSEIFDDQFSVERPDGSNFTLKIRSTKLEDSAMYFCASSRGGHQYFGPGTRLTVL.

The chain uses TRBV5-1 and TRBJ2-7, with TRBD1 identical over 7 bases. Germline CDR1 is SGHRS and CDR2 is YFSETQ. There are 16 residues in the CDR3. V was pared by 3 bases and J by 6 bases, with 15 bases of the junction left unmatched. CDR3 nucleotides: TGCGCCAGCAGCTCAGTCGGGCCGACAGGGTCGGGCGAGCAGTACTTC. It yields the protein CASSSVGPTGSGEQYF.

V and J are TRBV2 and TRBJ2-7; unclear D gene. Germline values: CDR1 SNHLY, CDR2 FYNNEI. V dropped 3 bases and J dropped 6 bases, with 12 bases sitting between them. CDR3 length: 13 amino acids. The chain's CDR3 is CASSELELFEQYF. CDR3 nucleotide sequence: TGTGCCAGCAGTGAGTTGGAGCTCTTCGAGCAGTACTTC.

V and J are TRBV7-2 and TRBJ2-7, with 10 bases fitting TRBD2. The CDR3 is 16 residues long. Germline CDR1 SGHTA, CDR2 FQGNSA. The ends lost 5 bases at V and 5 bases at J; junction bases unmatched: 12. The CDR3 loop is CASSHGPLAGTDEQYF. CDR3 in DNA: TGTGCCAGCAGCCACGGGCCACTAGCGGGGACGGACGAGCAGTACTTC. Combining the CDR3 with reference TRBV7-2 and TRBJ2-7 gives the whole variable domain GAGVSQSPSNKVTEKGKDVELRCDPISGHTALYWYRQSLGQGLEFLIYFQGNSAPDKSGLPSDRFSAERTGGSVSTLTIQRTQQEDSAVYLCASSHGPLAGTDEQYFGPGTRLTVT.

V gene TRBV9 combines with J gene TRBJ2-7, with 7 bases matching TRBD1. Germline CDR1 is SGDLS and CDR2 is YYNGEE. The CDR3 totals 16 residues. V shed 0 bases and J 1 base; nucleotides not matched to a gene: 7. The CDR3 reads CASSVDGGQHSYEQYF. Written as DNA, the CDR3 is TGTGCCAGCAGCGTAGATGGGGGACAGCATTCCTACGAGCAGTACTTC. The full variable domain, in which reference TRBV9 and TRBJ2-7 provide the parts outside the CDR3, is DSGVTQTPKHLITATGQRVTLRCSPRSGDLSVYWYQQSLDQGLQFLIQYYNGEERAKGNILERFSAQQFPDLHSELNLSSLELGDSALYFCASSVDGGQHSYEQYFGPGTRLTVT.

The genes are TRBV5-1 and TRBJ1-2, with TRBD1 identical over 7 bases. There are 13 residues in the CDR3. From germline, CDR1 is SGHRS and CDR2 YFSETQ. Trimming at V came to 1 base and at J to 5 bases, leaving 2 bases not matched to a gene. The CDR3 protein is CASSLTGVYGYTF. The CDR3 bases are TGCGCCAGCAGCTTGACAGGGGTGTATGGCTACACCTTC.

The count of this clone is one. V and J are TRBV11-2 and TRBJ2-7; D unresolved. CDR1 SGHAT and CDR2 FQNNGV come from the germline V gene. This CDR3 contains 13 residues. Trimming took 1 base from V and 2 from J, leaving 6 bases between them. CDR3 sequence: CASSLVSTYEQYF. Written as DNA, the CDR3 is TGTGCCAGCAGCTTAGTCTCCACCTACGAGCAGTACTTC.